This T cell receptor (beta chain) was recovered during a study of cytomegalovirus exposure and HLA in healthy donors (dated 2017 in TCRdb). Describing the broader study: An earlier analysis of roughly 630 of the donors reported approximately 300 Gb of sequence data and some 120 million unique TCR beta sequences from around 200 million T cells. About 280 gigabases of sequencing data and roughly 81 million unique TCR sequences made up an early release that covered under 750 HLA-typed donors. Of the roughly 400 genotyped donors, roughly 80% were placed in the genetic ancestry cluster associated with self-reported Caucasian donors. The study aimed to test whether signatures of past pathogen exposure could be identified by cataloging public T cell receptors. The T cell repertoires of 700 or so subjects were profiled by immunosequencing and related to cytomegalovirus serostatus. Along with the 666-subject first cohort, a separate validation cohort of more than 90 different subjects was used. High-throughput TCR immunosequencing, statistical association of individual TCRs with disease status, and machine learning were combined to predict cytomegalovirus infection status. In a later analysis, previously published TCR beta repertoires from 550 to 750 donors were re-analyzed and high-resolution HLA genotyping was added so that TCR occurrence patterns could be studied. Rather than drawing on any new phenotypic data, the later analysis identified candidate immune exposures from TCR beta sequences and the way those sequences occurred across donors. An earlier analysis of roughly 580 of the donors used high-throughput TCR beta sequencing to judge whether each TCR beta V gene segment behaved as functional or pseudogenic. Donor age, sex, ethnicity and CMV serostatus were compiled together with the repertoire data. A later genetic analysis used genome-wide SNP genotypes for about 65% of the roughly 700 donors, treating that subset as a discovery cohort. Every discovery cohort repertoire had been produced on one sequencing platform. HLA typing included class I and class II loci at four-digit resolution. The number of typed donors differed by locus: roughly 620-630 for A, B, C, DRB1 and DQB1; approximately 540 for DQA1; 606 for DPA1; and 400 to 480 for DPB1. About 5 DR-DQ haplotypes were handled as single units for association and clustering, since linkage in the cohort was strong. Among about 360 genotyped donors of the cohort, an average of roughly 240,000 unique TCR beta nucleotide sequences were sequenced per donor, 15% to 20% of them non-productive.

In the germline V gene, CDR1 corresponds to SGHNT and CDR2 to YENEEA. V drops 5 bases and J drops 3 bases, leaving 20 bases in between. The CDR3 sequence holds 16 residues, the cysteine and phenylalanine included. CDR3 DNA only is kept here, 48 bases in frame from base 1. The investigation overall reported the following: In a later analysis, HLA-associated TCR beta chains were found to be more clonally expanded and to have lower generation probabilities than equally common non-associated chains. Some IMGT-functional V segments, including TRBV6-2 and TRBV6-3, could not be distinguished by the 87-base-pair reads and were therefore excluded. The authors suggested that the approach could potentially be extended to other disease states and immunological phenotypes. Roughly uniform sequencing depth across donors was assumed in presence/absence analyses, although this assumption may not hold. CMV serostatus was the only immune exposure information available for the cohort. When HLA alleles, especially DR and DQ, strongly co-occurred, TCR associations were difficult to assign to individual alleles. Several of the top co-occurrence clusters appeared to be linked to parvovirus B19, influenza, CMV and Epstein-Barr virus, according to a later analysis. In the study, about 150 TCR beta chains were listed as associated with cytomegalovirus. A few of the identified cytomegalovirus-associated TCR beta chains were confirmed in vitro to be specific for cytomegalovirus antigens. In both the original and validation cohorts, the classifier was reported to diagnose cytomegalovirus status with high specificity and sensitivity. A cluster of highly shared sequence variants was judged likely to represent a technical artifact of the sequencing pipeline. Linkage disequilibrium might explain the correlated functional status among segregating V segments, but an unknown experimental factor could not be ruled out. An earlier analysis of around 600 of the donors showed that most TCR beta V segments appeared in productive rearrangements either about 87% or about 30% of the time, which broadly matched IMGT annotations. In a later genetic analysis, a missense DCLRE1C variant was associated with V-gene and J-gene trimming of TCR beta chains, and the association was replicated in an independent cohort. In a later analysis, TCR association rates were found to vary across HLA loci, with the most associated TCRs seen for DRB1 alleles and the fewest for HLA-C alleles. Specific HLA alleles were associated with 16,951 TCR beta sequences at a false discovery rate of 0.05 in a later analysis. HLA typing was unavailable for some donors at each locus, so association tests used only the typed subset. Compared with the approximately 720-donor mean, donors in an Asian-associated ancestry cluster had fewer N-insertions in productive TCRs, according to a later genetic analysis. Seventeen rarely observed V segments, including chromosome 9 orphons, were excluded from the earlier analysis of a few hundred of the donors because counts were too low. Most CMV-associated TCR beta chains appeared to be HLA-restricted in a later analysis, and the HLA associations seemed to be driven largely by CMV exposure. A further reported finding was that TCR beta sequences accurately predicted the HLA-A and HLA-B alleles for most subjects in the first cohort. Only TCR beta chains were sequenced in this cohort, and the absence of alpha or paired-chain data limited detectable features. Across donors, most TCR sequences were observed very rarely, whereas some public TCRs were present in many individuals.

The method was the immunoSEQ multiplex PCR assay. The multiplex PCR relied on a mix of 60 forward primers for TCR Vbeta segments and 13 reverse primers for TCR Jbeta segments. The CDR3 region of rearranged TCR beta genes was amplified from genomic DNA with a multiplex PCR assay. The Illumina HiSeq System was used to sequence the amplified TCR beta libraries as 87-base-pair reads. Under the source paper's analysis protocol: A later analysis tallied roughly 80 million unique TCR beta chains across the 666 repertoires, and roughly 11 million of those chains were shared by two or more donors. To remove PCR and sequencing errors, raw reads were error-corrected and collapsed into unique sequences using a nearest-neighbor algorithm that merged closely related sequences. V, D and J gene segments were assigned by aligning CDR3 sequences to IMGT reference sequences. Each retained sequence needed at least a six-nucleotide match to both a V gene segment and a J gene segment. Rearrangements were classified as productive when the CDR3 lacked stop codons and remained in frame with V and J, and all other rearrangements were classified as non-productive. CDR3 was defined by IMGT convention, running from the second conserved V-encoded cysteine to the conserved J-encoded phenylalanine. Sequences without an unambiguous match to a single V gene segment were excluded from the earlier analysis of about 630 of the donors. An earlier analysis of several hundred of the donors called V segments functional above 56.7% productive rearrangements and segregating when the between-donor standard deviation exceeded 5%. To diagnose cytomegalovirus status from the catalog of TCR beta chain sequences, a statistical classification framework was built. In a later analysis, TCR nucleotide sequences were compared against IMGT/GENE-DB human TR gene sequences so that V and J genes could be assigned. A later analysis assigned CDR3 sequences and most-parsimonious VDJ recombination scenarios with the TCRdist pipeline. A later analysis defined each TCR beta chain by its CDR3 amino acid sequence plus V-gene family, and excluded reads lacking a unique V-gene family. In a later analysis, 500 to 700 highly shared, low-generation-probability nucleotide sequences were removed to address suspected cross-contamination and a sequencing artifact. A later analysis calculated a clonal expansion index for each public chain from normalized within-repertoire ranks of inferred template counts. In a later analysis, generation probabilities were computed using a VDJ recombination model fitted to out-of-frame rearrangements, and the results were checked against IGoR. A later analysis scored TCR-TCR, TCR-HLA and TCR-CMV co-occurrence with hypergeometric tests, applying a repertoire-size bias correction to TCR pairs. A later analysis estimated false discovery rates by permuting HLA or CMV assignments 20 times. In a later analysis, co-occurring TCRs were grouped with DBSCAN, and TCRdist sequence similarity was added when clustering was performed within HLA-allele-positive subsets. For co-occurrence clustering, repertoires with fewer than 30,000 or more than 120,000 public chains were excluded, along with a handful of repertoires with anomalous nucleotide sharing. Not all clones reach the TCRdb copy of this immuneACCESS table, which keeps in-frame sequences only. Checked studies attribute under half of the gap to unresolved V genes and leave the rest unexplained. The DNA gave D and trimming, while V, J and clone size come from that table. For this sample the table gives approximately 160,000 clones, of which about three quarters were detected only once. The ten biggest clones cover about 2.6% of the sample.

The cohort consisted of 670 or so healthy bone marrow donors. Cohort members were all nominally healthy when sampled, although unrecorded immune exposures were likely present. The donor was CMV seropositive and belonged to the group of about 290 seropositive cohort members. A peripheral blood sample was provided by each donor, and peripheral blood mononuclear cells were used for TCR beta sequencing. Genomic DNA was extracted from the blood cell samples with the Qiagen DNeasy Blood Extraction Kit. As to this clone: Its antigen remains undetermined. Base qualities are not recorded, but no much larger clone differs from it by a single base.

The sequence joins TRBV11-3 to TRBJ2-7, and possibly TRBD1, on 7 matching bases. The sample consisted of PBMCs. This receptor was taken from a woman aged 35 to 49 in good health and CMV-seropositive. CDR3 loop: CASSATDRDLIYEQYF. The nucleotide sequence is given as TGTGCCAGCAGCGCCACCGACAGGGACTTGATCTACGAGCAGTACTTC.